A selection of T cell receptor beta chains follows, all from one sample in a study of blood T cell repertoires in COVID-19. Only in-frame clones appear in the TCRdb table, and some are missing; sequencing was by immunoSEQ multiplex PCR. The table has roughly 190,000 clones, roughly 90% seen once. The source material was PBMCs or T cells enriched from blood (not recorded which). These receptors were obtained from a woman aged 30 to 39 who had recovered from COVID-19. CDR3s include the opening cysteine and the closing phenylalanine or tryptophan. Fields, in order: D gene, V gene, clone size, J gene, CDR3 protein, CDR3 DNA. A D gene is named only where the DNA matches it firmly. Rows give clone size only sometimes, using once, few, many, or a class for an expanded clone.

D gene: .; V gene: TRBV5-1; clone size: .; J gene: TRBJ2-5; CDR3 protein: CASSLEAGETQYF; CDR3 DNA: TGCGCCAGCAGCTTGGAGGCAGGGGAGACCCAGTACTTC
D gene: .; V gene: TRBV5-1; clone size: .; J gene: TRBJ1-1; CDR3 protein: CASSLPREGTNTEAFF; CDR3 DNA: TGCGCCAGCAGCTTACCCAGGGAGGGAACGAACACTGAAGCTTTCTTT
D gene: TRBD1; V gene: TRBV6-5; clone size: .; J gene: TRBJ1-2; CDR3 protein: CASSRRTGKDGYTF; CDR3 DNA: TGTGCCAGCAGCCGGAGGACAGGGAAGGATGGCTACACCTTC
D gene: .; V gene: TRBV11-3; clone size: .; J gene: TRBJ2-7; CDR3 protein: CASSLEGGGYEQYF; CDR3 DNA: TGTGCCAGCAGCTTGGAGGGGGGGGGATACGAGCAGTACTTC
D gene: .; V gene: TRBV7-9; clone size: .; J gene: TRBJ2-2; CDR3 protein: CASSSVRNTGELFF; CDR3 DNA: TGTGCCAGCAGCTCCGTGCGGAACACCGGGGAGCTGTTTTTT
D gene: .; V gene: TRBV30; clone size: .; J gene: TRBJ1-1; CDR3 protein: CAWSSVGSPEAFF; CDR3 DNA: TGTGCCTGGAGCTCGGTGGGCAGCCCTGAAGCTTTCTTT
D gene: .; V gene: TRBV29-1; clone size: .; J gene: TRBJ2-1; CDR3 protein: CSVGSNERAYNEQFF; CDR3 DNA: TGCAGCGTTGGGTCGAATGAGCGGGCCTACAATGAGCAGTTCTTC
D gene: .; V gene: TRBV7-9; clone size: few; J gene: TRBJ1-1; CDR3 protein: CASSLVQGDTEAFF; CDR3 DNA: TGTGCCAGCAGCTTAGTACAGGGCGACACTGAAGCTTTCTTT
D gene: .; V gene: TRBV27; clone size: few; J gene: TRBJ1-6; CDR3 protein: CASNQGRSYNSPLHF; CDR3 DNA: TGTGCCAGCAATCAGGGGAGAAGCTATAATTCACCCCTCCACTTT
D gene: TRBD2; V gene: TRBV19; clone size: once; J gene: TRBJ2-7; CDR3 protein: CASSISSGSRYEQYF; CDR3 DNA: TGTGCCAGTAGTATATCTAGCGGGAGCAGGTACGAGCAGTACTTC
D gene: .; V gene: TRBV7-2; clone size: .; J gene: TRBJ2-5; CDR3 protein: CASSSALADQYF; CDR3 DNA: TGTGCCAGCAGCTCAGCCTTAGCGGACCAGTACTTC
D gene: .; V gene: TRBV9; clone size: .; J gene: TRBJ1-3; CDR3 protein: CASSATPDRSGNTIYF; CDR3 DNA: TGTGCCAGCAGCGCGACACCGGACAGATCAGGAAACACCATATATTTT
D gene: .; V gene: TRBV5-8; clone size: few; J gene: TRBJ1-4; CDR3 protein: CASSLGQGSEKLFF; CDR3 DNA: TGTGCCAGCAGCTTGGGGCAGGGGAGTGAAAAACTGTTTTTT
D gene: .; V gene: TRBV6-4; clone size: .; J gene: TRBJ2-2; CDR3 protein: CASSDGTNTGELFF; CDR3 DNA: TGTGCCAGCAGTGACGGGACTAACACCGGGGAGCTGTTTTTT
D gene: .; V gene: TRBV19; clone size: once; J gene: TRBJ1-2; CDR3 protein: CASSIGNGYTF; CDR3 DNA: TGTGCCAGTAGTATAGGTAATGGCTACACCTTC
D gene: .; V gene: TRBV2; clone size: .; J gene: TRBJ1-2; CDR3 protein: CASSVGRGNYGYTF; CDR3 DNA: TGTGCCAGCAGCGTTGGGAGGGGTAACTATGGCTACACCTTC
D gene: TRBD1; V gene: TRBV5-4; clone size: .; J gene: TRBJ2-1; CDR3 protein: CASSPGTAYNEQFF; CDR3 DNA: TGTGCCAGCAGCCCCGGGACAGCCTACAATGAGCAGTTCTTC
D gene: .; V gene: TRBV4-1; clone size: .; J gene: TRBJ1-4; CDR3 protein: CASSQQGPNEKLFF; CDR3 DNA: TGCGCCAGCAGCCAGCAGGGGCCTAATGAAAAACTGTTTTTT
D gene: .; V gene: TRBV4-1; clone size: .; J gene: TRBJ1-4; CDR3 protein: CASRNFRPGRKGTNEKLFF; CDR3 DNA: TGCGCCAGCAGAAACTTCCGGCCAGGGAGGAAAGGAACTAATGAAAAACTGTTTTTT
D gene: TRBD2; V gene: TRBV9; clone size: .; J gene: TRBJ2-2; CDR3 protein: CASSHSRLAVNTGELFF; CDR3 DNA: TGTGCCAGCAGCCATTCCCGACTAGCGGTAAACACCGGGGAGCTGTTTTTT
D gene: TRBD1; V gene: TRBV6-5; clone size: .; J gene: TRBJ2-7; CDR3 protein: CASSQGQGISYEQYF; CDR3 DNA: TGTGCCAGCAGTCAGGGACAGGGTATCTCCTACGAGCAGTACTTC
D gene: TRBD1; V gene: TRBV5-8; clone size: .; J gene: TRBJ1-5; CDR3 protein: CASTAPHRGRGSNQPQHF; CDR3 DNA: TGTGCCAGCACTGCCCCACACAGGGGGCGAGGAAGCAATCAGCCCCAGCATTTT
D gene: .; V gene: TRBV30; clone size: .; J gene: TRBJ2-1; CDR3 protein: CASPGSSYNEQFF; CDR3 DNA: TGTGCCTCTCCGGGGAGCTCCTACAATGAGCAGTTCTTC
D gene: .; V gene: TRBV2; clone size: once; J gene: TRBJ1-2; CDR3 protein: CASSVWEALPGGYTF; CDR3 DNA: TGTGCCAGCAGTGTATGGGAGGCCCTTCCTGGGGGCTACACCTTC
D gene: .; V gene: TRBV7-2; clone size: .; J gene: TRBJ1-5; CDR3 protein: CASSLRGTQPQHF; CDR3 DNA: TGTGCCAGCAGTCTCAGGGGTACTCAGCCCCAGCATTTT
D gene: TRBD2; V gene: TRBV15; clone size: .; J gene: TRBJ2-7; CDR3 protein: CATSTTPSSGSYEQYF; CDR3 DNA: TGTGCCACCAGCACTACGCCTTCTAGCGGTTCCTACGAGCAGTACTTC
D gene: TRBD1; V gene: TRBV12-3/TRBV12-4; clone size: .; J gene: TRBJ1-3; CDR3 protein: CASMGQNGNTIYF; CDR3 DNA: TGTGCCAGCATGGGACAGAATGGAAACACCATATATTTT
D gene: TRBD1; V gene: TRBV20-1; clone size: .; J gene: TRBJ1-2; CDR3 protein: CSASDSAGGTGNYGYTF; CDR3 DNA: TGCAGTGCTAGTGATTCCGCTGGTGGGACAGGGAACTATGGCTACACCTTC
D gene: TRBD2; V gene: TRBV20-1; clone size: .; J gene: TRBJ2-2; CDR3 protein: CSASLSGANTGELFF; CDR3 DNA: TGCAGTGCTAGTCTTAGCGGGGCGAACACCGGGGAGCTGTTTTTT
D gene: .; V gene: TRBV28; clone size: .; J gene: TRBJ2-7; CDR3 protein: CASSSISLRDEQYF; CDR3 DNA: TGTGCCAGCAGTTCCATATCCCTTCGGGACGAGCAGTACTTC
D gene: TRBD1; V gene: TRBV9; clone size: many; J gene: TRBJ2-2; CDR3 protein: CASSVSGGKGTGELFF; CDR3 DNA: TGTGCCAGCAGCGTTTCAGGGGGCAAAGGCACCGGGGAGCTGTTTTTT
D gene: .; V gene: TRBV11-3; clone size: .; J gene: TRBJ2-5; CDR3 protein: CASSLGGEGETQYF; CDR3 DNA: TGTGCCAGCAGCTTAGGCGGTGAGGGAGAGACCCAGTACTTC
D gene: .; V gene: TRBV5-8; clone size: .; J gene: TRBJ1-5; CDR3 protein: CASSLGENDQPQHF; CDR3 DNA: TGTGCCAGCAGCTTAGGGGAAAACGATCAGCCCCAGCATTTT
D gene: TRBD2; V gene: TRBV20-1; clone size: once; J gene: TRBJ2-1; CDR3 protein: CSASSTSGSVGEQFF; CDR3 DNA: TGCAGTGCTAGTTCGACTAGCGGGTCCGTTGGTGAGCAGTTCTTC
D gene: TRBD2; V gene: TRBV24-1; clone size: .; J gene: TRBJ2-1; CDR3 protein: CATSDPGGASSYNEQFF; CDR3 DNA: TGTGCCACCAGTGACCCGGGGGGGGCGAGCTCCTACAATGAGCAGTTCTTC
D gene: .; V gene: TRBV7-9; clone size: .; J gene: TRBJ2-7; CDR3 protein: CASSSGGDTRYEQYF; CDR3 DNA: TGTGCCAGCAGCTCCGGGGGAGACACCAGGTACGAGCAGTACTTC
D gene: .; V gene: TRBV18; clone size: once; J gene: TRBJ1-3; CDR3 protein: CASSPPTMANTIYF; CDR3 DNA: TGTGCCAGCTCACCCCCAACTATGGCAAACACCATATATTTT
D gene: .; V gene: TRBV24-1; clone size: .; J gene: TRBJ2-1; CDR3 protein: CATGRGDEQFF; CDR3 DNA: TGTGCCACTGGGAGGGGGGATGAGCAGTTCTTC
D gene: .; V gene: TRBV9; clone size: .; J gene: TRBJ2-1; CDR3 protein: CASSPPSPGNEQFF; CDR3 DNA: TGTGCCAGCAGCCCTCCCTCCCCCGGCAATGAGCAGTTCTTC
D gene: TRBD1; V gene: TRBV7-2; clone size: .; J gene: TRBJ1-5; CDR3 protein: CASSDRQGNNQPQHF; CDR3 DNA: TGTGCCAGCAGCGACCGACAGGGGAATAATCAGCCCCAGCATTTT
D gene: .; V gene: TRBV5-1; clone size: .; J gene: TRBJ1-2; CDR3 protein: CASSFDGNGYTF; CDR3 DNA: TGCGCCAGCAGCTTTGACGGGAATGGCTACACCTTC
D gene: .; V gene: TRBV5-1; clone size: .; J gene: TRBJ1-5; CDR3 protein: CASSPDGNSNQPQHF; CDR3 DNA: TGCGCCAGCAGCCCCGACGGGAATAGCAATCAGCCCCAGCATTTT
D gene: TRBD1; V gene: TRBV24-1; clone size: .; J gene: TRBJ2-4; CDR3 protein: CATSDRQGAIQYF; CDR3 DNA: TGTGCCACCAGTGATCGACAGGGGGCTATTCAGTACTTC
D gene: TRBD1; V gene: TRBV30; clone size: .; J gene: TRBJ1-5; CDR3 protein: CAWSVGQGHQPQHF; CDR3 DNA: TGTGCCTGGAGTGTGGGACAGGGGCATCAGCCCCAGCATTTT
D gene: .; V gene: TRBV18; clone size: once; J gene: TRBJ2-5; CDR3 protein: CASSPPGDRQETQYF; CDR3 DNA: TGTGCCAGCTCACCACCAGGAGACAGGCAAGAGACCCAGTACTTC
D gene: .; V gene: TRBV6-1; clone size: few; J gene: TRBJ1-5; CDR3 protein: CASSDPGSSNQPQHF; CDR3 DNA: TGTGCCAGCAGTGATCCCGGGTCTTCCAATCAGCCCCAGCATTTT
D gene: .; V gene: TRBV7-2; clone size: .; J gene: TRBJ2-3; CDR3 protein: CASTRVPDTQYF; CDR3 DNA: TGTGCCAGCACCAGGGTCCCAGATACGCAGTATTTT
D gene: TRBD2; V gene: TRBV9; clone size: once; J gene: TRBJ2-3; CDR3 protein: CASSPPAGGTDTQYF; CDR3 DNA: TGTGCCAGCAGCCCCCCAGCGGGAGGCACAGATACGCAGTATTTT
D gene: .; V gene: TRBV7-9; clone size: .; J gene: TRBJ1-1; CDR3 protein: CASSIRQGGNTEAFF; CDR3 DNA: TGTGCCAGCAGCATCCGGCAGGGTGGGAACACTGAAGCTTTCTTT
D gene: TRBD2; V gene: TRBV29-1; clone size: .; J gene: TRBJ2-7; CDR3 protein: CSVDGLAGHSYEQYF; CDR3 DNA: TGCAGCGTTGACGGGCTAGCGGGACATTCCTACGAGCAGTACTTC
D gene: .; V gene: TRBV7-3; clone size: .; J gene: TRBJ1-1; CDR3 protein: CASSFTANTEAFF; CDR3 DNA: TGTGCCAGCAGCTTTACAGCGAACACTGAAGCTTTCTTT
D gene: TRBD1; V gene: TRBV5-1; clone size: .; J gene: TRBJ1-1; CDR3 protein: CASSDGQGERVKTEAFF; CDR3 DNA: TGCGCCAGCAGCGACGGACAGGGGGAAAGAGTGAAGACTGAAGCTTTCTTT